Below are 20 T cell receptor beta chains sequenced from a single sample in a study of T-cell memory formation after mild COVID-19. TCRdb analysed the 5' RACE reads with MiXCR anew, one entry per CDR3 protein. The repertoire holds 380,000 or so distinct CDR3 sequences, with about an eighth as singletons. The source material was PBMCs or a T cell subset sorted from them (not recorded which). The receptor set was obtained from a man aged 18 to 35 who had mild COVID-19 (a few samples of this study predate the infection). Cell type and time point are not known.

The chain joins TRBV28 to TRBJ2-7; D may match TRBD1 or TRBD2 (5 bases each). V lost 0 bases and J lost 3, with 9 bases in between. The CDR3 has 14 residues. Germline V CDR1 and CDR2: MDHEN, SYDVKM. CDR3 amino acids: CASSLWGEGYEQYV. CDR3 DNA sequence: TGTGCCAGCAGTTTATGGGGGGAAGGCTACGAGCAGTACGTC.

The sample holds a few counts of this clonotype. The V gene is TRBV7-2, the J gene TRBJ1-2; the D gene is possibly TRBD1 (6 bases). The germline gives CDR1 SGHTA, CDR2 FQGNSA. The CDR3 is made up of 15 amino acids. The V end was cut by 5 bases, the J end by 7 bases, with 20 bases between. The CDR3 here is CASSMEAGQGSGYTF. DNA for the CDR3: TGTGCCAGCAGCATGGAGGCGGGTCAGGGGTCTGGCTACACCTTC.

Only a few counts were recorded for this clonotype. This sequence joins TRBV5-6 and TRBJ2-2; D gene ambiguous. The CDR3 has 14 amino acids. Germline CDR1 SGHDT, CDR2 YYEEEE. V lost 1 base and J lost 1, with 5 bases in between. The CDR3 sequence: CASSLLVNTGELFF. The CDR3 DNA follows: TGTGCCAGCAGCTTGTTAGTGAACACCGGGGAGCTGTTTTTT.

This clonotype was observed a handful of times. This chain links TRBV6-1 with TRBJ1-2, with 8 positions matching TRBD1. Looked up from germline, CDR1 is MNHNS and CDR2 is SASEGT. The ends lost 3 bases at V and 6 bases at J; junction bases unmatched: 9. The CDR3 is 15 residues long. CDR3 protein: CASSDYGQGGDGYTF. The CDR3, as DNA: TGTGCCAGCAGTGACTATGGACAGGGAGGCGATGGCTACACCTTC.

A few counts support this clonotype. The CDR3 loop reads CASSQSGGASYGYTF. The CDR3, as DNA: TGCGCCAGCAGCCAAAGTGGTGGAGCGTCCTATGGCTACACCTTC. The chain joins TRBV4-3 to TRBJ1-2; D is unclear. The CDR3 runs to 15 residues. Trimming removed 2 bases from V and 4 bases from J, with 14 bases in between. Germline V gene lookup returns CDR1 LGHNA and CDR2 YSLEER.

The chain recombines TRBV3-1 with TRBJ2-2; 13 nucleotides match TRBD2. Germline values: CDR1 LGHDT, CDR2 YNNKEL (reference sequence). V lost 7 bases, J lost 8 bases, and 4 bases stayed unmatched. This CDR3 is built from 14 residues. Here the CDR3 reads CASTWTSGGGELFF. Written as DNA, the CDR3 is TGTGCCAGCACCTGGACTAGCGGGGGAGGGGAGCTGTTTTTT.

This clonotype was found a few times. V is TRBV12-3 or TRBV12-4 and J is TRBJ2-3; TRBD2 matches 8 bases. Germline trimming cut 1 base from V and 5 bases from J; bases unmatched to any gene: 8. The CDR3 consists of 16 residues. CDR3 nucleotides: TGTGCCAGCAGTTTAGTACTAGCGGTTTATTTAGATACGCAGTATTTT. Protein: CASSLVLAVYLDTQYF.

The chain carries TRBV7-2 and TRBJ2-3; unclear D gene. The CDR3 contains 13 residues. The germline V gene encodes CDR1 SGHTA and CDR2 FQGNSA. The V and J ends lost 5 bases and 2 bases respectively, with 8 bases between them. The CDR3 here is CASSPYLTDTQYF. In DNA form, the CDR3 reads TGTGCCAGCAGCCCGTATCTCACAGATACGCAGTATTTT.

The table lists this clonotype with a few counts. The J gene is TRBJ1-5, the V gene TRBV7-8; 8 nucleotides line up with TRBD1. The V segment lost 0 bases and the J segment 9 bases; nucleotides outside the gene matches: 22. The CDR3 totals 20 residues. CDR1 and CDR2 from the germline V gene are SGHVS and FQNEAQ. This chain's CDR3 is CASSLATLGRDRSPIGPQHF. In nucleotides, the CDR3 is TGTGCCAGCAGCTTAGCGACCCTCGGGCGGGACAGGTCCCCCATTGGGCCCCAGCATTTT.

This clonotype appeared a few times. This chain connects TRBV5-4 to TRBJ1-1, with D possibly TRBD1 on 5 matching bases. This CDR3 has 13 amino acids. V shed 6 bases and J shed 3 bases, with 12 bases lying between them. Germline-derived CDR1 and CDR2 are SGHNT and YYREEE (reference sequence). The CDR3 spells CASNSRVDTEAFF. CDR3 DNA sequence: TGTGCCAGCAACAGCAGGGTGGACACTGAAGCTTTCTTT.

The chain has TRBV29-1 and TRBJ2-2; D perhaps matches TRBD2 (5 bases). The germline CDR1 and CDR2 sequences are SQVTM and ANQGSEA. The CDR3 contains 13 residues. Trimming left V 8 bases short and J 0 bases short, with 10 bases between. CDR3 coding DNA: TGCAGCACCTTCGGGGCGAACACCGGGGAGCTGTTTTTT. Translating it yields CSTFGANTGELFF.

This clonotype came up a few times. The gene calls are TRBV6-2 or TRBV6-3 and TRBJ2-7, with TRBD2 identical over 13 bases. The CDR3 contains 14 residues. Germline CDR1 reads MNHEY; CDR2 reads SVGEGT. The junction had 2 bases not matched to a gene; V was cut back by 6 bases and J by 3 bases. This CDR3 reads CASRGTSGDYEQYF. The CDR3 DNA reads as TGTGCCAGCAGAGGGACTAGCGGGGACTACGAGCAGTACTTC.

This clonotype was observed a few times. The rearrangement links TRBV11-2 to TRBJ2-1; D ambiguous. Trimming took off 1 base at V and 7 bases at J, with 5 bases between the two ends. Germline V gene data show CDR1 as SGHAT and CDR2 as FQNNGV. The CDR3 spans 12 residues. The CDR3 sequence: CASSLAENEQFF. The CDR3 nucleotides are TGTGCCAGCAGCTTAGCGGAAAATGAGCAGTTCTTC.

The rearrangement joins TRBV9 to TRBJ2-2; 12 positions match TRBD2. Germline V gene data show CDR1 as SGDLS and CDR2 as YYNGEE. The junction had 4 bases not matched to a gene; V was cut back by 3 bases and J by 4 bases. CDR3 length equals 16 residues. The CDR3 is CASSDRTSGATGELFF. The CDR3, as DNA: TGTGCCAGCAGCGACCGGACTAGCGGGGCCACCGGGGAGCTGTTTTTT.

This clonotype has a count of ten or more. The CDR3: CASSRSGGALLSSYNEQFF. The CDR3 coding sequence is TGTGCCAGCAGTAGAAGCGGGGGGGCCTTGCTAAGCTCCTACAATGAGCAGTTCTTC. The V call is TRBV12-3 or TRBV12-4, the J call TRBJ2-1; 10 bases map to TRBD2. There are 19 residues in the CDR3. V lost 5 bases and J lost 0; bases outside the gene matches: 13.

This clonotype was counted only a few times. This chain links TRBV7-6 with TRBJ1-5; D ambiguous. Trimming took off 0 bases at V and 6 bases at J, with 12 bases between the two ends. Looked up from germline, CDR1 is SGHVS and CDR2 is FNYEAQ. The CDR3 has 15 residues. CDR3 DNA sequence: TGTGCCAGCAGCTTAGCGTCGGGATGGAGTCAGCCCCAGCATTTT. Its protein is CASSLASGWSQPQHF.

This clonotype was recorded many times. The chain joins TRBV12-3 or TRBV12-4 to TRBJ2-1; no definite D call. CDR3 length: 14 residues. Between the trimmed V and J ends, which lost 8 bases and 4 bases, there was a span of 15 bases. The DNA of the CDR3 is TGTGCCAGCGGCCGGACGGTAGGATACAATGAGCAGTTCTTC. This encodes CASGRTVGYNEQFF.

There are many counts of this clonotype. The rearrangement uses TRBV6-5 and TRBJ1-5; D is undetermined. Trimming removed 2 bases from V and 2 bases from J, with 13 bases in between. This CDR3 is built from 16 residues. CDR1 is MNHEY and CDR2 is SVGAGI in the germline V gene. CDR3: CASSYRKGWGNQPQHF. In nucleotides, the CDR3 is TGTGCCAGCAGTTACCGTAAGGGTTGGGGCAATCAGCCCCAGCATTTT.

This clonotype was seen more than once but under ten times. V gene TRBV5-1 combines with J gene TRBJ1-4; TRBD1 aligns across 7 bases. The CDR3 length is 15 residues. V dropped 4 bases and J dropped 0; count of bases not matched to a gene: 3. Germline CDR1 is SGHRS and CDR2 is YFSETQ. Written as DNA, the CDR3 is TGCGCCAGCAGCGTTGACAGGGCAACTAATGAAAAACTGTTTTTT. This codes for CASSVDRATNEKLFF.

This clonotype was observed many times. The genes are TRBV12-3 or TRBV12-4 and TRBJ2-5, with no clear D. The V and J ends lost 6 bases and 1 base respectively, with 6 bases between them. The CDR3 spans 12 residues. This CDR3 is CASSPPQETQYF. In DNA form, the CDR3 reads TGTGCCAGCAGCCCCCCCCAAGAGACCCAGTACTTC.